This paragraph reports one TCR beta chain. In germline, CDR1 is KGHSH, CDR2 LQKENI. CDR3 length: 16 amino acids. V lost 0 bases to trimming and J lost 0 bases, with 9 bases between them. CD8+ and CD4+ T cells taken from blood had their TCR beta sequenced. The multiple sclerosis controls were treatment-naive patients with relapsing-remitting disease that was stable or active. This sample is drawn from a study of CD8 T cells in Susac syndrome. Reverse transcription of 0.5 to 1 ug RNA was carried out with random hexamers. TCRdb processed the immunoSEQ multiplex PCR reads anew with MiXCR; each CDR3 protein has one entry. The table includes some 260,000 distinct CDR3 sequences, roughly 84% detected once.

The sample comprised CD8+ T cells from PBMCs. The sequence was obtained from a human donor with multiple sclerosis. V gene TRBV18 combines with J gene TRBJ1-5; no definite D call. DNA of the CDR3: TGTGCCAGCTCACCACCTGATCGGCCTAGCAATCAGCCCCAGCATTTT. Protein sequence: CASSPPDRPSNQPQHF.